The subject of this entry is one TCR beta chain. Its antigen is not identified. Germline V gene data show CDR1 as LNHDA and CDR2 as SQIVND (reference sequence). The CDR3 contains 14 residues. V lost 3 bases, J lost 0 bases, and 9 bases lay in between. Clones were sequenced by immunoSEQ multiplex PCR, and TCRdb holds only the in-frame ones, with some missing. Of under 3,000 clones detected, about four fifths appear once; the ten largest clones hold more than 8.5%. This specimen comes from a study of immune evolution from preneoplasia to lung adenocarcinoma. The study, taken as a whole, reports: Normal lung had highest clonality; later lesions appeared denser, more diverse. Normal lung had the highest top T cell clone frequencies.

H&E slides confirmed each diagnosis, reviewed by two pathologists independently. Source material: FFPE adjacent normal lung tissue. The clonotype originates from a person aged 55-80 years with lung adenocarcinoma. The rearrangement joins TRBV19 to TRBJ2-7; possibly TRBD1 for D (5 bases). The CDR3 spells CASSMSGYSYEQYF. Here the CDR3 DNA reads TGTGCCAGTAGTATGTCAGGGTACTCCTACGAGCAGTACTTC.